The sequence of this T cell receptor (beta chain) was determined in a study of tumor-infiltrating lymphocytes in primary liver carcinoma. In its sample, this clonotype was seen a few times. One end of the junction fails to match germline, which may point to a read error. Bulk tissue was left unsorted, and RNA and DNA were co-extracted from about 21-30 mg of it. TCR beta cDNA was made from 400 to 500 ng total RNA with a constant-region primer. Amplification in three nested multiplex PCR rounds with slightly modified ARM-PCR gave rise to TCR beta libraries. TCRdb used MiXCR to reprocess the multiplex PCR reads, holding one entry per CDR3 protein. The sample lists approximately 45,000 distinct CDR3 sequences, roughly 75% occurring once. This TCR came from a woman under 40 with primary liver carcinoma and hepatitis B virus infection. Specimen: tumor-adjacent normal liver tissue.

CDR3 coding DNA: TGTACCAGCAGCCAGACTGGGTTCGAGCAGTACTTC. Its protein product is CTSSQTGFEQYF. This chain connects TRBV6-6 to TRBJ2-7; D call uncertain. The V gene's germline CDR1 is MNHNY and CDR2 SVGAGI (reference sequence). The CDR3 extends over 12 amino acids.